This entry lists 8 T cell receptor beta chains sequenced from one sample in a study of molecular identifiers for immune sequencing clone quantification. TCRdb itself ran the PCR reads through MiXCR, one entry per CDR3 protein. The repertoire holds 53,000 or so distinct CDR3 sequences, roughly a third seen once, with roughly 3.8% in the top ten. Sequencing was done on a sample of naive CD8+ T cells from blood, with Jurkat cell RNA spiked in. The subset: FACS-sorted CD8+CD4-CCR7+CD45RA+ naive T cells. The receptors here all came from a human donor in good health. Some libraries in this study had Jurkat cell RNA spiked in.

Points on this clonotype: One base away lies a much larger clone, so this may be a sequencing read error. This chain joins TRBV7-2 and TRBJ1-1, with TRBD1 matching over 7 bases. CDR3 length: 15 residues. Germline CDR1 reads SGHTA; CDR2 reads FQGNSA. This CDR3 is CASSLGTGGGTEAIF. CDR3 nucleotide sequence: TGTGCCAGCAGCTTAGGGACAGGTGGGGGGACTGAAGCTATCTTT.

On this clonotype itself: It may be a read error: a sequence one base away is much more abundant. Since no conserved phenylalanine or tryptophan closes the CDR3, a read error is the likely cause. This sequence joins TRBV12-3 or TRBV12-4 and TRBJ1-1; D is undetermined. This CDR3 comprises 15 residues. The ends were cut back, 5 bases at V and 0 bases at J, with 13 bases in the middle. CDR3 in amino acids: CASSLHPGMNTEAFL. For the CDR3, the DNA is TGTGCCAGCAGTCTCCACCCCGGGATGAACACTGAAGCTTTCCTT.

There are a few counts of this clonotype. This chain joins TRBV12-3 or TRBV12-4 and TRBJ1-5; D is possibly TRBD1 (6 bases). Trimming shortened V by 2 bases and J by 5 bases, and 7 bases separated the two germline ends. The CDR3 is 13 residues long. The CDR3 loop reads CASSLSGDQPQHF. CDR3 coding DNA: TGTGCCAGCAGTTTATCAGGGGATCAGCCCCAGCATTTT.

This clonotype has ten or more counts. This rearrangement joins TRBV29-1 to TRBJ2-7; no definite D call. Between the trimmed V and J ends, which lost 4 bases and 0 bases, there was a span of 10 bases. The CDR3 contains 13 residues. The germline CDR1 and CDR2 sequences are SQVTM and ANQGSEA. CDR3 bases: TGCAGCGTTGTTTACCTGCCCTCCTACGAGCAGTACTTC. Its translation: CSVVYLPSYEQYF.

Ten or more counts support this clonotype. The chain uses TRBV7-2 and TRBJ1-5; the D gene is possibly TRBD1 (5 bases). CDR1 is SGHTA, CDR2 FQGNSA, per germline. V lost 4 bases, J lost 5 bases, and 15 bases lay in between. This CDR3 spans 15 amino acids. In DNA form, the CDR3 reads TGTGCCAGCAGCTGGAATATAGGGACGTATCAGCCCCAGCATTTT. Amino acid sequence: CASSWNIGTYQPQHF. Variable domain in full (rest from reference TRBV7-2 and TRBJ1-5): GAGVSQSPSNKVTEKGKDVELRCDPISGHTALYWYRQSLGQGLEFLIYFQGNSAPDKSGLPSDRFSAERTGGSVSTLTIQRTQQEDSAVYLCASSWNIGTYQPQHFGDGTRLSIL.

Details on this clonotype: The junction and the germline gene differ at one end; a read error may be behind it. CDR3 nucleotide sequence: TGTGCCAGCAGTTACACCACAAATACGCAGTATTTT. Protein product: CASSYTTNTQYF. V and J are TRBV6-6 and TRBJ2-3; D not certain. The germline V gene encodes CDR1 MNHNY and CDR2 SVGAGI (reference sequence). The length of the CDR3 is 12 residues.

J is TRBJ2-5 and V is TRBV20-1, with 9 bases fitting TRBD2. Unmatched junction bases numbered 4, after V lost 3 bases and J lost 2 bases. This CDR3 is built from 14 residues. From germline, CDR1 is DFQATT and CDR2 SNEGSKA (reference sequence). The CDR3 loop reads CSASGTSPQETQYF. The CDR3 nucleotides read TGCAGTGCTAGCGGGACTAGCCCACAAGAGACCCAGTACTTC.

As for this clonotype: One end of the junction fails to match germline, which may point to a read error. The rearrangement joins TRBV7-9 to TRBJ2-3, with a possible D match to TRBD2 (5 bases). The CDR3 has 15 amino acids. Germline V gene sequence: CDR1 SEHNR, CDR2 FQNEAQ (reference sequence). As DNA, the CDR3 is TGTGCCGGCAGCCAAGGTTTCGGGGTGGCAGATACGCAGTATTTT. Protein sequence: CAGSQGFGVADTQYF. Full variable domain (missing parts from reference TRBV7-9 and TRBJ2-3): DTGVSQNPRHKITKRGQNVTFRCDPISEHNRLYWYRQTLGQGPEFLTYFQNEAQLEKSRLLSDRFSAERPKGSFSTLEIQRTEQGDSAMYLCAGSQGFGVADTQYFGPGTRLTVL.